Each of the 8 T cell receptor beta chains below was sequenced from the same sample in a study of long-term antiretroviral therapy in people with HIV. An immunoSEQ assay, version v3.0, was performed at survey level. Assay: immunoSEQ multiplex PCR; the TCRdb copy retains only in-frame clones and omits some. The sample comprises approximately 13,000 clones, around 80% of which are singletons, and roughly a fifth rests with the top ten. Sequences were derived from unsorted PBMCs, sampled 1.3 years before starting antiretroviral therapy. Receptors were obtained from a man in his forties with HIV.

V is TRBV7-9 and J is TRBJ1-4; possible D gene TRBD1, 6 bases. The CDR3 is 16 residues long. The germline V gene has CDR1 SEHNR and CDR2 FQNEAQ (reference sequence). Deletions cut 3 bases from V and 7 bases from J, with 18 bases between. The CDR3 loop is CASSFKTGQGGEKLFF. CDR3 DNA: TGTGCCAGCAGCTTTAAAACGGGACAAGGTGGTGAAAAACTGTTTTTT.

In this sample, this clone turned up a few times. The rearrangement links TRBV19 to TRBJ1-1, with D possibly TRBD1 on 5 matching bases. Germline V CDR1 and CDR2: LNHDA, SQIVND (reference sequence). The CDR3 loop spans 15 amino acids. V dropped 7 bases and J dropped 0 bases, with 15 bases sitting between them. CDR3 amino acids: CASTLPGAMNTEAFF. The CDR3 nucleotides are TGTGCCAGTACCCTCCCCGGGGCCATGAACACTGAAGCTTTCTTT.

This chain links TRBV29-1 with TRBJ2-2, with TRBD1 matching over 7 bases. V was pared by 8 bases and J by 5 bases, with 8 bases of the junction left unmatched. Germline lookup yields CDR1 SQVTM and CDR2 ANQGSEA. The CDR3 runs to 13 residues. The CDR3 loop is CSSMTGSTGELFF. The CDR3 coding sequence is TGCAGCTCTATGACAGGGTCGACCGGGGAGCTGTTTTTT.

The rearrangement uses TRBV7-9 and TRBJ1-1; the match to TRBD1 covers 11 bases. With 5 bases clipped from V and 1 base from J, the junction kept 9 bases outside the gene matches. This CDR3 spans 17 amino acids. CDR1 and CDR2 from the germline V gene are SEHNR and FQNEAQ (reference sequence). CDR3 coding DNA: TGTGCCAGCAGCAGGACAGGGGGCATCGATGGGAACACTGAAGCTTTCTTT. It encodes CASSRTGGIDGNTEAFF.

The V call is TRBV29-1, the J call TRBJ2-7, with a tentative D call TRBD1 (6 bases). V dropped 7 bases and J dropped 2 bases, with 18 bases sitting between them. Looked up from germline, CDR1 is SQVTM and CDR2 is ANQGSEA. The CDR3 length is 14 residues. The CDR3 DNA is TGCAGCGCGAGTGGGACAAATAAGGCCTACGAGCAGTACTTC. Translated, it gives CSASGTNKAYEQYF.

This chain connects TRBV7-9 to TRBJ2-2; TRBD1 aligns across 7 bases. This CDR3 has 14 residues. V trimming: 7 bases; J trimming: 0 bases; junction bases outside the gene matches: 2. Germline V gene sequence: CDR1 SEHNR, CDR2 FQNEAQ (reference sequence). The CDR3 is CASKGTANTGELFF. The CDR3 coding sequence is TGTGCCAGCAAAGGGACAGCGAACACCGGGGAGCTGTTTTTT.

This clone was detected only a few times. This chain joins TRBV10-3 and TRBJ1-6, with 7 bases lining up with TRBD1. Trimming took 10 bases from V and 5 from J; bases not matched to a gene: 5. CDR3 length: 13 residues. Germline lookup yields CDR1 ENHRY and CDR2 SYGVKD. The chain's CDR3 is CATRGTDNSPLHF. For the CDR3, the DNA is TGTGCCACCAGAGGGACAGATAATTCACCCCTCCACTTT.

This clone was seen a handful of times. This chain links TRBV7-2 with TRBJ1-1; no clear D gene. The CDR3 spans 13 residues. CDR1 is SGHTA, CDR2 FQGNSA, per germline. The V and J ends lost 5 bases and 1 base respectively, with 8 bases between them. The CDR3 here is CASSARRNTEAFF. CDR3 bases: TGTGCCAGCAGCGCTCGACGGAACACTGAAGCTTTCTTT.